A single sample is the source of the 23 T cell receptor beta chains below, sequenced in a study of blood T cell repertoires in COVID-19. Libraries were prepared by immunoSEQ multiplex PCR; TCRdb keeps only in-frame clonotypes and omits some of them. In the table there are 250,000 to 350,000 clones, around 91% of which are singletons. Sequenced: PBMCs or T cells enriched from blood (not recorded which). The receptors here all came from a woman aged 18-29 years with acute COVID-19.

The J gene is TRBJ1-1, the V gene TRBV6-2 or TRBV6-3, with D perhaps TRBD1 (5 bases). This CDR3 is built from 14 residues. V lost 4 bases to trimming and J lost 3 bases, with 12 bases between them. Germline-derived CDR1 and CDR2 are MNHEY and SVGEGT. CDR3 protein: CASSSPGGDTEAFF. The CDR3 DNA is TGTGCCAGCAGTTCTCCGGGGGGGGACACTGAAGCTTTCTTT.

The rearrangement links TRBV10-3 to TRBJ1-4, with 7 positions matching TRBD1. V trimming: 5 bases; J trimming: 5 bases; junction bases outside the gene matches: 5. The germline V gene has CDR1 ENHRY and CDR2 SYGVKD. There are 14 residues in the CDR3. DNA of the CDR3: TGTGCCATCAGTCCCGGGACAGAAAATGAAAAACTGTTTTTT. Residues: CAISPGTENEKLFF.

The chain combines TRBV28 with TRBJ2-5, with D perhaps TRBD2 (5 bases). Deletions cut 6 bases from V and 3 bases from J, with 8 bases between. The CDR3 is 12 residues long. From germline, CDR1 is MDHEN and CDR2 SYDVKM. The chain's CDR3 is CASRDFKETQYF. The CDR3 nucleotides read TGTGCCAGCAGGGACTTTAAAGAGACCCAGTACTTC.

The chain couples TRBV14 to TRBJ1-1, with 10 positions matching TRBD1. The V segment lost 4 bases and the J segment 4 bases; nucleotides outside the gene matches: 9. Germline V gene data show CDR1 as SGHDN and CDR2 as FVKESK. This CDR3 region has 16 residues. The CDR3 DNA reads TGTGCCAGCAGCCTTGCGAGGACAGGGGGTCCCACTGAAGCTTTCTTT. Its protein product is CASSLARTGGPTEAFF.

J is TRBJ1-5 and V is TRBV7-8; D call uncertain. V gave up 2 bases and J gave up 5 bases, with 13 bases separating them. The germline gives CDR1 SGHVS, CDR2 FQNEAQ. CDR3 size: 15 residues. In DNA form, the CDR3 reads TGTGCCAGCAGCTTAAAGCAGTTTCGGGATCAGCCCCAGCATTTT. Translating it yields CASSLKQFRDQPQHF.

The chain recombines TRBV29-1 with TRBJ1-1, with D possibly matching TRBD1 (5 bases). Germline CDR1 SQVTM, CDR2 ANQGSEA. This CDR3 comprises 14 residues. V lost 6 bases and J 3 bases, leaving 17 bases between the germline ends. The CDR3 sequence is CSVYTQAQHTEAFF. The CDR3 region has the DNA TGCAGCGTCTACACACAGGCTCAACACACTGAAGCTTTCTTT.

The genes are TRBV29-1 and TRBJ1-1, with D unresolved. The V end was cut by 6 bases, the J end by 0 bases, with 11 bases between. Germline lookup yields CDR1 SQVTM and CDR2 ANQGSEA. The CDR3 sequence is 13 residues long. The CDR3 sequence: CSVDKILNTEAFF. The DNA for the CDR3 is TGCAGCGTAGACAAAATACTGAACACTGAAGCTTTCTTT.

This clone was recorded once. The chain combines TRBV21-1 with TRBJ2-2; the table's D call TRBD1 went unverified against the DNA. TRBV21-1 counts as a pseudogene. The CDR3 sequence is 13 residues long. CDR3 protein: CASSNRNTGELFF. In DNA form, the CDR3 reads TGTGCCAGCAGCAACAGGAACACCGGGGAGCTGTTTTTT.

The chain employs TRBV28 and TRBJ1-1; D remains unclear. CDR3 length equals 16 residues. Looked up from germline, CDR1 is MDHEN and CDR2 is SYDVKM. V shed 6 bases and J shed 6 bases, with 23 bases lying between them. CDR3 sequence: CASRPSGGWKGAEAFF. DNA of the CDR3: TGTGCCAGCAGGCCTTCGGGAGGGTGGAAGGGCGCTGAAGCTTTCTTT.

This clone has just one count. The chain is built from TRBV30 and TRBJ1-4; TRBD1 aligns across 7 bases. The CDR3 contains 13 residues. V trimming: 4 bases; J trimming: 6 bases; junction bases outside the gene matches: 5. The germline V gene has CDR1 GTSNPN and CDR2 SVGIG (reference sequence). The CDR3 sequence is CAWKRGPYEKLFF. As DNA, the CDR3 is TGTGCCTGGAAAAGGGGGCCTTATGAAAAACTGTTTTTT.

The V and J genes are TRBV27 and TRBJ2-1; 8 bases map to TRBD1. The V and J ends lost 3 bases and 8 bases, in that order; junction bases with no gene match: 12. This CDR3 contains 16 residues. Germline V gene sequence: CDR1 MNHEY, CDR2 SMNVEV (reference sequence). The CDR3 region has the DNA TGTGCCAGCAGTTTGGGGGGTAGGACAGGGAAGGATGAGCAGTTCTTC. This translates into CASSLGGRTGKDEQFF.

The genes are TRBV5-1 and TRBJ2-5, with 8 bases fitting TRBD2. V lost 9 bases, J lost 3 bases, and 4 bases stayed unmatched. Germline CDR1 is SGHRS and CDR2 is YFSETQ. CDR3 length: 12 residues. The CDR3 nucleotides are TGCGCCACGCGGGAGGCCGAAGAGACCCAGTACTTC. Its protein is CATREAEETQYF. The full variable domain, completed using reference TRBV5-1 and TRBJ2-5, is KAGVTQTPRYLIKTRGQQVTLSCSPISGHRSVSWYQQTPGQGLQFLFEYFSETQRNKGNFPGRFSGRQFSNSRSEMNVSTLELGDSALYLCATREAEETQYFGPGTRLLVL.

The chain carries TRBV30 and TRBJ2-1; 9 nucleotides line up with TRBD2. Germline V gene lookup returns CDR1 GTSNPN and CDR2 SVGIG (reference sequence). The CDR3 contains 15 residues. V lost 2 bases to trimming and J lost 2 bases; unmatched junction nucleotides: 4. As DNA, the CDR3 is TGTGCCTGGAGTATAGCGGGAGCACCCTACAATGAGCAGTTCTTC. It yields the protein CAWSIAGAPYNEQFF.

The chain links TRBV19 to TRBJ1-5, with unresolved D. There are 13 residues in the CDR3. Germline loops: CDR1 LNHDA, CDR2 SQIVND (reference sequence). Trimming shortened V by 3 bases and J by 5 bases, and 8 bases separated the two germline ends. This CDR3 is CASSIQEDQPQHF. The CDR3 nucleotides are TGTGCCAGTAGTATCCAGGAGGATCAGCCCCAGCATTTT.

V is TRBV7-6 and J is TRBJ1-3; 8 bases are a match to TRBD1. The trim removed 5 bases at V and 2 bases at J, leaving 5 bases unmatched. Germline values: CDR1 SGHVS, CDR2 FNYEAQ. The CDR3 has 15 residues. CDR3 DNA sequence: TGTGCCAGCAGCACTGGACAGGGTCCTGGAAACACCATATATTTT. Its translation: CASSTGQGPGNTIYF.

CDR3 loop: CSVTQGLGGELFF. CDR3 coding DNA: TGCAGCGTGACACAGGGTCTAGGCGGGGAGCTGTTTTTT. The chain combines TRBV29-1 with TRBJ2-2, with D possibly being TRBD1 (6 bases). V was pared by 6 bases and J by 7 bases, with 15 bases between. Germline-derived CDR1 and CDR2 are SQVTM and ANQGSEA. CDR3 length: 13 residues.

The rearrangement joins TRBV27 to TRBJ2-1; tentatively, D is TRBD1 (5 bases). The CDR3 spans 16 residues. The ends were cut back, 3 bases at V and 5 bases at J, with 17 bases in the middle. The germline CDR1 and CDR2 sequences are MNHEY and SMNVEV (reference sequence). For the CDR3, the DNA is TGTGCCAGCAGTTTCGGACGACCAGGGTTGGACAATGAGCAGTTCTTC. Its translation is CASSFGRPGLDNEQFF.

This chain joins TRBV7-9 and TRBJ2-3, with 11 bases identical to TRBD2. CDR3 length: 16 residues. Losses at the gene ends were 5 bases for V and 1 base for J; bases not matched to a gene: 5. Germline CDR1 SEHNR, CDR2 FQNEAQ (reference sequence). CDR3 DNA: TGTGCCAGCAGCCGACCGGGACTAGCGGGCACAGATACGCAGTATTTT. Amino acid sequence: CASSRPGLAGTDTQYF.

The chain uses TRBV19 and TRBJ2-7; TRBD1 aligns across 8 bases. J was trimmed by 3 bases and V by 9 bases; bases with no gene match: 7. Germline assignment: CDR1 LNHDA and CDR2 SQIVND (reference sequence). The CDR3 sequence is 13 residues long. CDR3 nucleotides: TGTGCCAGCGCCCTCACAGGGGGCTACGAGCAGTACTTC. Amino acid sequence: CASALTGGYEQYF.

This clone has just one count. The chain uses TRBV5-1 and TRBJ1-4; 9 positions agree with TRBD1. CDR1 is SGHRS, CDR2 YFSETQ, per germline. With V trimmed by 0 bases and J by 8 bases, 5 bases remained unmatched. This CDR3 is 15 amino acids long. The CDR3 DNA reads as TGCGCCAGCAGCTTGGGACGGACAGGGGAGGAAAAACTGTTTTTT. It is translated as CASSLGRTGEEKLFF.

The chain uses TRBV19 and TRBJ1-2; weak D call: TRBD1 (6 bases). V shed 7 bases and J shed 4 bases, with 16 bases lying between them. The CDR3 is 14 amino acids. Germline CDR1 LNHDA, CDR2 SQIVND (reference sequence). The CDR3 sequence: CASTDRQARYGYTF. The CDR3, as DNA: TGTGCCAGTACTGATCGACAGGCGCGCTATGGCTACACCTTC. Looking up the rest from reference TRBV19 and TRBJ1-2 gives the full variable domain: DGGITQSPKYLFRKEGQNVTLSCEQNLNHDAMYWYRQDPGQGLRLIYYSQIVNDFQKGDIAEGYSVSREKKESFPLTVTSAQKNPTAFYLCASTDRQARYGYTFGSGTRLTVV.

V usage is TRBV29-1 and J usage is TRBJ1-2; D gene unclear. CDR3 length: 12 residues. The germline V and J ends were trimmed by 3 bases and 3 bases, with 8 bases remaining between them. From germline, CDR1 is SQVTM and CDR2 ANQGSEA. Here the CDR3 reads CSVEQVYYGYTF. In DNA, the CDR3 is TGCAGCGTTGAGCAGGTTTACTATGGCTACACCTTC.

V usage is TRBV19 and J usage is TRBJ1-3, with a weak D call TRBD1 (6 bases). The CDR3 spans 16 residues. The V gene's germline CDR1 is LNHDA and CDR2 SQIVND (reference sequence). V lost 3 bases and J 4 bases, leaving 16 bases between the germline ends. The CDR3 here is CASSIWADRRGNTIYF. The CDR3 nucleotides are TGTGCCAGTAGTATCTGGGCTGACAGGCGCGGAAACACCATATATTTT.